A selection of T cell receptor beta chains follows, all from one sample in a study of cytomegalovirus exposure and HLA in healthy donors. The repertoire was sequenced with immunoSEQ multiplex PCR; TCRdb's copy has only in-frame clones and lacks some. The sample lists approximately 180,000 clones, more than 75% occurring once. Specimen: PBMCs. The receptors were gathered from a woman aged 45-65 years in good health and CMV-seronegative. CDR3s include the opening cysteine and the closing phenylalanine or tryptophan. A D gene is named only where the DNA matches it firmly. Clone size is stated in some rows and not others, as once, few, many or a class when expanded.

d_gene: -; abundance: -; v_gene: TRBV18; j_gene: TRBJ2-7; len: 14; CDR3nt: TGTGCCAGCTCAGGGCCGCAGGGTCCCTACGAGCAGTACTTC; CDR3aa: CASSGPQGPYEQYF
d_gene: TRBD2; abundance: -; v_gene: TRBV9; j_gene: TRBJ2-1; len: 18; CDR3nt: TGTGCCAGCAGCGTAGCTACGGCTAGCGGGCCTTTTAACAATGAGCAGTTCTTC; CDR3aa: CASSVATASGPFNNEQFF
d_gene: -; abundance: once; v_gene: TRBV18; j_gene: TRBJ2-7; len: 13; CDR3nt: TGTGCCAGCTCACCTACCGGGGTCGTCGAGCAGTACTTC; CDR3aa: CASSPTGVVEQYF
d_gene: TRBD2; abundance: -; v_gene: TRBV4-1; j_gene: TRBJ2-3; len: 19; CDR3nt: TGCGCCAGCAGCCAAGAGGGACTAGCGGGGGTCGCTCGCACAGATACGCAGTATTTT; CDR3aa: CASSQEGLAGVARTDTQYF
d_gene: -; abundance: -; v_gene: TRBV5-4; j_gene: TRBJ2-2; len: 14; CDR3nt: TGTGCCAGCAGCTCGACAGCTACCACCGGGGAGCTGTTTTTT; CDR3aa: CASSSTATTGELFF
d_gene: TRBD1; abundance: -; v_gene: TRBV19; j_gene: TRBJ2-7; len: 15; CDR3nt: TGTGCCAGTACCGGATTTGGGACAGGGAAGCACGAGCAGTACTTC; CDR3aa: CASTGFGTGKHEQYF
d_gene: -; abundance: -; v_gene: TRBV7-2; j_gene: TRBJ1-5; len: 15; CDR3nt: TGTGCCAGCAGCACAGGGTCAAGGAGCAATCAGCCCCAGCATTTT; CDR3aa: CASSTGSRSNQPQHF
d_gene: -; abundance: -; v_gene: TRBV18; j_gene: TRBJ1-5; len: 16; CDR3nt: TGTGCCAGCTCACCGAACGTCCAGGGCGGAAATCAGCCCCAGCATTTT; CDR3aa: CASSPNVQGGNQPQHF
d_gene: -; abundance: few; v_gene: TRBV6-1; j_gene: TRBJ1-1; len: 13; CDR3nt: TGTGCCAGCAGCGATCAGGGTAACACTGAAGCTTTCTTT; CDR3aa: CASSDQGNTEAFF
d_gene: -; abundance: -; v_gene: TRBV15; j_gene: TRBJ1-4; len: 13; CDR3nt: TGTGCCACCAGCTCCCAACGCGATGAAAAACTGTTTTTT; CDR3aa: CATSSQRDEKLFF
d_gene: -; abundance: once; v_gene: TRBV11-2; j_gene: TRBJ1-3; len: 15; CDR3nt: TGTGCCAGCAGCTTAGAGAGTCGAAATGGAAACACCATATATTTT; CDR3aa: CASSLESRNGNTIYF
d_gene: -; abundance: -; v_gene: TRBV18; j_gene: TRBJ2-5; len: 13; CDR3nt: TGTGCCAGCTCACAACAGGTGGCGGAGACCCAGTACTTC; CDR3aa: CASSQQVAETQYF
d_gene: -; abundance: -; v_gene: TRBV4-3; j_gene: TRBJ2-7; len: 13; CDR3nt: TGCGCCAGCAGCCAAGAGGAGGGGAACGAGCAGTACTTC; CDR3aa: CASSQEEGNEQYF
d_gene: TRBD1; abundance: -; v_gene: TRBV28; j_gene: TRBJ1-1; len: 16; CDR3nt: TGTGCCAGCAGTTTACTATTTGCGGACAGGGGGCGAGGAGCTTTCTTT; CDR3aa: CASSLLFADRGRGAFF
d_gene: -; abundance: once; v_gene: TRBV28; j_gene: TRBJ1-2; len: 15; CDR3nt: TGTGCCAGCAGTTTATTACAGCCTATTAACTATGGCTACACCTTC; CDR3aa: CASSLLQPINYGYTF
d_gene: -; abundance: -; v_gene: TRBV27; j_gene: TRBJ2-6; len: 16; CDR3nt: TGTGCCAGCAGTCCCCTAGCAAGCTCTGGGGCCAACGTCCTGACTTTC; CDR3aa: CASSPLASSGANVLTF
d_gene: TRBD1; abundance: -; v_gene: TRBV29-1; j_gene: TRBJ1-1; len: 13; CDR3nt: TGCAGCGGGCCCCGGACAGGGGACACTGAAGCTTTCTTT; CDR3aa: CSGPRTGDTEAFF
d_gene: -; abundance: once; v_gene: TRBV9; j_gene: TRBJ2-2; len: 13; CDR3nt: TGTGCCAGCAGCCACGTTACAGCGGTGGAGCTGTTTTTT; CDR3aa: CASSHVTAVELFF
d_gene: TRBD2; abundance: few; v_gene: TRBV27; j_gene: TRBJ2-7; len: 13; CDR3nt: TGTGCCAGCAGAGGGGAGGGTATCTACGAGCAGTACTTC; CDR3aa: CASRGEGIYEQYF
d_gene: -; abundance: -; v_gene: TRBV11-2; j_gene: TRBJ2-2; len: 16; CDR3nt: TGTGCCAGCAGCAAGCTTGAAGGGGCCTACACCGGGGAGCTGTTTTTT; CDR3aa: CASSKLEGAYTGELFF
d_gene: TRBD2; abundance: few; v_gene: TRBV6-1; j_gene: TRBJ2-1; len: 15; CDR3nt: TGTGCCAGCAGTTGGACTAGCGGCGACTACAATGAGCAGTTCTTC; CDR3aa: CASSWTSGDYNEQFF
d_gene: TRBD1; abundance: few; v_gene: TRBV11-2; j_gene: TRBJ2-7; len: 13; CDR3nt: TGTGCCAGCAGCCCATGGACAGGGGAGAAGCAGTACTTC; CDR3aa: CASSPWTGEKQYF
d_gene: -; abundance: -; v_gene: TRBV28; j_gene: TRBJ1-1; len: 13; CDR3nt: TGTGCCAGCAGTTTAGGAGGGCACACTGAAGCTTTCTTT; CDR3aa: CASSLGGHTEAFF
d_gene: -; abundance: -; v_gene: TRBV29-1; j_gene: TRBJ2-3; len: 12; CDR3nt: TGCAGCGCTAGACTCGGCACAGATACGCAGTATTTT; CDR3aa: CSARLGTDTQYF
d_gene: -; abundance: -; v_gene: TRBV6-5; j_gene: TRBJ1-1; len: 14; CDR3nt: TGTGCCAGCAGGAAACAGGCTTCGAACACTGAAGCTTTCTTT; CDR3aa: CASRKQASNTEAFF
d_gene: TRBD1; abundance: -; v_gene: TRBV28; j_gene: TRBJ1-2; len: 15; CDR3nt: TGTGCCAGCAGTTTCAATTCAGGGGGCACGAGTGGCTACACCTTC; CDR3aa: CASSFNSGGTSGYTF
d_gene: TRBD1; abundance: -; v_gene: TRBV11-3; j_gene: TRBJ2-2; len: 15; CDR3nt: TGTGCCAGCAGCTTAGGAACGACAGGGATCGGGGAGCTGTTTTTT; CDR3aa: CASSLGTTGIGELFF
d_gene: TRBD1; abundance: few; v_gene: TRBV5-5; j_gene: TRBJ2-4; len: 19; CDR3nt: TGTGCCAGCAGCTTACTCGGGACAGGGGGCTTACTAGCCAAAAACATTCAGTACTTC; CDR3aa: CASSLLGTGGLLAKNIQYF
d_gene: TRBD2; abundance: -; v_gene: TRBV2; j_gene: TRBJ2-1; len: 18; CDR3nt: TGTGCCAGCAGTGAAGTGGCGGGAGCGCCGAGCTCCTACAATGAGCAGTTCTTC; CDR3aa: CASSEVAGAPSSYNEQFF
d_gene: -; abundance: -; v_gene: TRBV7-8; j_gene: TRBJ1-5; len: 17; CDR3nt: TGTGCCAGCAGCCTCCTTCCAGGTTTTTATAGCAATCAGCCCCAGCATTTT; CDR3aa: CASSLLPGFYSNQPQHF
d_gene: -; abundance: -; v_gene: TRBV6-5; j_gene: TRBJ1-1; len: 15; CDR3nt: TGTGCCAGCATAATCCTCCTAGGCGGGAACACTGAAGCTTTCTTT; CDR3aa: CASIILLGGNTEAFF
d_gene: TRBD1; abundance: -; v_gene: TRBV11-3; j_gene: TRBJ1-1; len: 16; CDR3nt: TGTGCCAGCAGCTCCGGACAGGGGGCTGGTTGGACTGAAGCTTTCTTT; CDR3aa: CASSSGQGAGWTEAFF
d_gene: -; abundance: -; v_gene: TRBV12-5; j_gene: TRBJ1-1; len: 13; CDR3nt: TGTGCTAGTGGGGGAGGGGCGAACACTGAAGCTTTCTTT; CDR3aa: CASGGGANTEAFF
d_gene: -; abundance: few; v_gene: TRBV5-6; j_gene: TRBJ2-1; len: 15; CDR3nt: TGTGCCAGCAGCTTGGGTCAGGGGAGAGGCGATGAGCAGTTCTTC; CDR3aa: CASSLGQGRGDEQFF
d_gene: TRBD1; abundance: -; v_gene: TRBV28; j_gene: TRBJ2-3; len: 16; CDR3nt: TGTGCCAGCAGTCCTGTGGGACAGGGGGCTTGGGATACGCAGTATTTT; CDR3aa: CASSPVGQGAWDTQYF
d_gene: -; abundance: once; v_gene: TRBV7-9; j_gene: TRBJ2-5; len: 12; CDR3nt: TGTGCCAGCAGCTTAGCGGGAGTTACCCAGTACTTC; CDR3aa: CASSLAGVTQYF
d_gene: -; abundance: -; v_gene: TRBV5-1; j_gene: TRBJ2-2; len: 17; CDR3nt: TGCGCCAGCAGCTTCTCCGGACACCCGCCGCTCACCGGGGAGCTGTTTTTT; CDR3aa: CASSFSGHPPLTGELFF
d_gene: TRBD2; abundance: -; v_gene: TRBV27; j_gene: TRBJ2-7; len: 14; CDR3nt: TGTGCCAGCAGTATCAGCGGGAGCCCCTACGAGCAGTACTTC; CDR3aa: CASSISGSPYEQYF
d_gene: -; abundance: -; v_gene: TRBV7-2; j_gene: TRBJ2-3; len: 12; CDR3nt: TGTGCCAGCAGCCCCCTGGGGGGTACGCAGTATTTT; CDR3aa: CASSPLGGTQYF
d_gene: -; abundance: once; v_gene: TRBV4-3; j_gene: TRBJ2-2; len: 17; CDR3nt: TGCGCCAGCAGCCAAGCCGACGGGGTGGGGAGCACCGGGGAGCTGTTTTTT; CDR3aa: CASSQADGVGSTGELFF
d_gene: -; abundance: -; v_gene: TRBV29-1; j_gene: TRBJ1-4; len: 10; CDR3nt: TGCAGCGCCCAAGAGGGCAAACTGTTTTTT; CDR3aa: CSAQEGKLFF
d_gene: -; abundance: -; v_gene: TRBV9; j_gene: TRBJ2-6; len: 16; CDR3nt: TGTGCCAGCAGCGGGGCAGGTTACTCTGGGGCCAACGTCCTGACTTTC; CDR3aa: CASSGAGYSGANVLTF
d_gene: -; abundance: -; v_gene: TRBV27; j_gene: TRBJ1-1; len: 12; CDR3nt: TGTGCCAGCAGTTTAAGGGGGGGTAGGGCTTTCTTT; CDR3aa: CASSLRGGRAFF
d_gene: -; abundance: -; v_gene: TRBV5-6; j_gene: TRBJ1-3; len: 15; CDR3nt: TGTGCCAGCAGCCCGAACAGGAGAACTGGAAACACCATATATTTT; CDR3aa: CASSPNRRTGNTIYF
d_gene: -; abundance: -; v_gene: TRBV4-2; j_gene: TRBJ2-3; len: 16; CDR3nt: TGTGCCAGCAGCCAAGAACCCGGGATGGGCACAGATACGCAGTATTTT; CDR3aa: CASSQEPGMGTDTQYF
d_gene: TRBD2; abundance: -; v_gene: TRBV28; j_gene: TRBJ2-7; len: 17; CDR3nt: TGTGCCAGCAGTTTACCAGCTAGCGGAATGAGCTCCTACGAGCAGTACTTC; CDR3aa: CASSLPASGMSSYEQYF
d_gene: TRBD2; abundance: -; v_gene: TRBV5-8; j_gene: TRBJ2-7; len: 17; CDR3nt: TGTGCCAGCAGCCCCATGGCCCTAGCGGGCGGCTCCTACGAGCAGTACTTC; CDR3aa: CASSPMALAGGSYEQYF
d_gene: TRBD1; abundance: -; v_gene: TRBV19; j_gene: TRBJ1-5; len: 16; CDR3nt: TGTGCCAGTAGTATTAAGGGACAGGGGGCTCATCAGCCCCAGCATTTT; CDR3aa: CASSIKGQGAHQPQHF